The T cell receptor (beta chain) described here comes from a study of T cell repertoires in cytomegalovirus infection. Overall study context: Carrying CMV and the relevant HLA type showed in public TCR beta signatures.

TCRdb reprocessed the reads via MiXCR and lists one record per CDR3 protein. The repertoire holds 150,000 to 200,000 distinct CDR3 sequences, with about 28% as singletons. Study findings and constraints: CMV carriers having the relevant HLA were flagged by cumulative public TCR beta family frequency. The study found HLA-C-restricted CMV-specific TCR beta clonotypes dominating the ex vivo response.

In its sample, this clonotype was seen a few times. What it recognizes is unknown. Per germline, CDR1 LGHNA and CDR2 YNFKEQ. J was trimmed by 3 bases and V by 4 bases; bases with no gene match: 7. The CDR3 is 16 residues long. This sequence originates from a human donor in good health (CMV status not recorded). Some clones in this sample may be carry-over from other donors' samples. Sequenced input: PBMCs. V and J are TRBV4-2 and TRBJ2-2, with 8 positions matching TRBD2. Here the CDR3 reads CASSPQEAGDTGELFF. In DNA form, the CDR3 reads TGTGCCAGCAGCCCCCAAGAAGCGGGGGACACCGGGGAGCTGTTTTTT.